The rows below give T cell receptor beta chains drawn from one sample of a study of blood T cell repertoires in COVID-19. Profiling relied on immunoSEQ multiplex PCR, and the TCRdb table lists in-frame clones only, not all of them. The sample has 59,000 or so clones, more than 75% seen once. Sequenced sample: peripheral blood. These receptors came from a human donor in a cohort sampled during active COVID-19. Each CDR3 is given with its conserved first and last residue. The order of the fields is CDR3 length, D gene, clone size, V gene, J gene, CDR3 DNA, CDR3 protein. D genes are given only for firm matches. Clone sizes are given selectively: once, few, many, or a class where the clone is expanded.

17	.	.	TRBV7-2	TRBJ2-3	TGTGCCAGCAGCGGTCAACCCGGGCAAGGGGGGGCAGATACGCAGTATTTT	CASSGQPGQGGADTQYF
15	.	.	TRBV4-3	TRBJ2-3	TGCGCCAGCAGCCAAGACCCAGGACTCACAGATACGCAGTATTTT	CASSQDPGLTDTQYF
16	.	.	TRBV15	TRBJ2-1	TGTGCCACCAGCACCCCGTACGTACTAGGAGGGAATGAGCAGTTCTTC	CATSTPYVLGGNEQFF
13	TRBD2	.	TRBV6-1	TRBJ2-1	TGTGCCAGCAGTGAAGTTCGCCTAGCGGACGAGTTCTTC	CASSEVRLADEFF
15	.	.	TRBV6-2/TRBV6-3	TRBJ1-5	TGTGCCAGCAGTTACTCATCCAGGGTGGGCCAGCCCCAGCATTTT	CASSYSSRVGQPQHF
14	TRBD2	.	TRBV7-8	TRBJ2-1	TGTGCCAGCACGGTGGGACTAGCGGGACCTGAGCAGTTCTTC	CASTVGLAGPEQFF
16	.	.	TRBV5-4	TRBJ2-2	TGTGCCATCCAACTACCGAGGGGGAGCGACACCGGGGAGCTGTTTTTT	CAIQLPRGSDTGELFF
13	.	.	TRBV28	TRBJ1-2	TGTGCCAGCAGTTTATCGCGGGGCTATGGCTACACCTTC	CASSLSRGYGYTF
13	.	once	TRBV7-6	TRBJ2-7	TGTGCCAGCGGACGGGACTGGTCCTACGAGCAGTACTTC	CASGRDWSYEQYF
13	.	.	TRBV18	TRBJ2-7	TGTGCCAGCTCACCTACAGCTACCTACGAGCAGTACTTC	CASSPTATYEQYF
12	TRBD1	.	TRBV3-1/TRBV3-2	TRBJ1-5	TGTGCCAGTTGGAGGGGGCTCCAGCCCCAGCATTTT	CASWRGLQPQHF
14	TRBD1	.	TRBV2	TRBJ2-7	TGTGCCAGCAGTGTCGGTGGCAGGGGGTACGAGCAGTACTTC	CASSVGGRGYEQYF
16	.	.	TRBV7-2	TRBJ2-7	TGTGCCAGCAGCCCGGCGGGGGCGGGAGTGCCGGGGGAGCAGTACTTC	CASSPAGAGVPGEQYF
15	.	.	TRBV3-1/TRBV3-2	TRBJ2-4	TGTGCCAGCAGCCTCCCCCAGGGGGGCAAAAACATTCAGTACTTC	CASSLPQGGKNIQYF
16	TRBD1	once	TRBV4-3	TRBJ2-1	TGCGCCAGCAGCCAACGAGGGACAGGGGGTTACAATGAGCAGTTCTTC	CASSQRGTGGYNEQFF
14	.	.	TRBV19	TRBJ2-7	TGTGCCAGTAGTTGGGGCGGGAAGCAGGCCGAGCAGTACTTC	CASSWGGKQAEQYF
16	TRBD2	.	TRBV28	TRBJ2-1	TGTGCCAGCAGTTTAAGTAGCGGGGGGAACTACAATGAGCAGTTCTTC	CASSLSSGGNYNEQFF
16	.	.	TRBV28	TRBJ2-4	TGTGCCAGCAGTTTAGGCCGGGGGGCTCTGGAAAACATTCAGTACTTC	CASSLGRGALENIQYF
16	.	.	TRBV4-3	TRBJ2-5	TGCGCCAGCAGCCAAGCAGCGGGTAGCGGCCAAGAGACCCAGTACTTC	CASSQAAGSGQETQYF
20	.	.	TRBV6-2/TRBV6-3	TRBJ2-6	TGTGCCAGCAGTTACCGGCGGATTGTGGTTTCGGTCTCTGGGGCCAACGTCCTGACTTTC	CASSYRRIVVSVSGANVLTF
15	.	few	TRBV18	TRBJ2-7	TGTGCCAGCTCAGAATCACGGGGGAGCTCCTACGAGCAGTACTTC	CASSESRGSSYEQYF
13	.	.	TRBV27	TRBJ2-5	TGTGCCAGCAGGGAGGGCCCAGCAGAGACCCAGTACTTC	CASREGPAETQYF
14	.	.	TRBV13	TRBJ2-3	TGTGCCAGCAGCTTAGGGGGGCCCACAGATACGCAGTATTTT	CASSLGGPTDTQYF
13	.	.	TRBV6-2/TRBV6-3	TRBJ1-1	TGTGCCAGCAGTTACGGTAGGAACACTGAAGCTTTCTTT	CASSYGRNTEAFF
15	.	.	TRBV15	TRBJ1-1	TGTGCCACCAGCAGAGGGAGTGGGGGGGGCACTGAAGCTTTCTTT	CATSRGSGGGTEAFF
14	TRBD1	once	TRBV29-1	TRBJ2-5	TGCAGCATACGACAGGGGAACGTCCAAGAGACCCAGTACTTC	CSIRQGNVQETQYF
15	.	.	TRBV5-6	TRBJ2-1	TGTGCCAGCAGCTTGGGGACAATCTCCTACAATGAGCAGTTCTTC	CASSLGTISYNEQFF
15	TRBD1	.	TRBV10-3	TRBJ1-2	TGTGCCATCGGGGGAACAGGGGGAGGTTACTATGGCTACACCTTC	CAIGGTGGGYYGYTF
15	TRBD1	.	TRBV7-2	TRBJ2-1	TGTGCCAGCAGCTTAGATGGGACAGGGCGCAATGAGCAGTTCTTC	CASSLDGTGRNEQFF
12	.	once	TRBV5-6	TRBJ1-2	TGTGCCAGCAGCCCGGGCGGGCCGGGCTACACCTTC	CASSPGGPGYTF
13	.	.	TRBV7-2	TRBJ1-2	TGTGCCAGCAGCCTCAGTGTAATAAGTGGCTACACCTTC	CASSLSVISGYTF
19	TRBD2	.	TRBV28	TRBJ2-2	TGTGCCAGCAGTCCCTATTGGGGACTAGCGGGTACGAACACCGGGGAGCTGTTTTTT	CASSPYWGLAGTNTGELFF
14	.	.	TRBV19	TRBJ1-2	TGTGCCAGTAGTCGCCGCGGGAACAACTATGGCTACACCTTC	CASSRRGNNYGYTF
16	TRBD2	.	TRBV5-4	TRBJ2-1	TGTGCCAGCAGCTCCTCCGCGGGAGGGGCCCAAGCTGAGCAGTTCTTC	CASSSSAGGAQAEQFF
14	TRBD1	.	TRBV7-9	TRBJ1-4	TGTGCCAGCAGCATGACAGGGGCGAGTGAAAAACTGTTTTTT	CASSMTGASEKLFF
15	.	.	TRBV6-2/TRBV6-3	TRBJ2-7	TGTGCCAGCAGTCACCGTTCCAGGCCCCCCTACGAGCAGTACTTC	CASSHRSRPPYEQYF
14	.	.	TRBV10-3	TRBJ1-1	TGTGCCATCAGTGAGTTAGACAGCTCCGCAGGGGCTTTCTTT	CAISELDSSAGAFF
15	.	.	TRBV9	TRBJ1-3	TGTGCCAGCAGCGTAGACAGGACATCTGGAAACACCATATATTTT	CASSVDRTSGNTIYF
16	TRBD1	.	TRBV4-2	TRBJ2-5	TGTGCCAGCAGCCAAGTTAGCGCAGGGGGCGAAGAGACCCAGTACTTC	CASSQVSAGGEETQYF
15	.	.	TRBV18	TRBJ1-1	TGTGCCAGCTCACCAGAAGCCGGACAGCTCACTGAAGCTTTCTTT	CASSPEAGQLTEAFF
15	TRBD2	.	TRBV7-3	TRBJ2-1	TGTGCCAGCAGCCGCGAACTAGCGGGCTACAATGAGCAGTTCTTC	CASSRELAGYNEQFF
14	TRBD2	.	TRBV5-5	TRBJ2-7	TGTGCCAGCAGCTTGGGAGCGGGAGTCTACGAGCAGTACTTC	CASSLGAGVYEQYF